This TCR beta chain is drawn from a study of blood T cell repertoires in COVID-19. From germline, CDR1 is MGHRA and CDR2 YSYEKL. There are 12 residues in the CDR3. The V end lost 1 base, the J end lost 2 bases, and 3 bases lay between the germline ends. The protocol was immunoSEQ multiplex PCR, while the TCRdb copy is restricted to in-frame clones and leaves out a portion. The table has tens of thousands of clones, approximately 91% seen once. This TCR was sampled from an older man with acute or convalescent COVID-19. The chain links TRBV4-1 to TRBJ2-7; D not certain. The sequenced sample consisted of peripheral blood. CDR3 protein: CASSQGPYEQYF. CDR3 nucleotide sequence: TGCGCCAGCAGCCAAGGGCCCTACGAGCAGTACTTC.